Below, 14 T cell receptor beta chains from the same sample are listed, as sequenced in a study of cytomegalovirus exposure and HLA in healthy donors. Researchers ran the PCR with 60 Vbeta and 13 Jbeta primers. Using immunoSEQ multiplex PCR, the repertoire was profiled, and TCRdb retains in-frame clones only, with some absent. Of under 250,000 clones in the sample, about 80% were seen once. Specimen: PBMCs. Source of these receptors: a man aged 18 to 30 in good health and CMV-seronegative.

V is TRBV30 and J is TRBJ1-3, with TRBD1 as a possible D gene (6 bases). The CDR3 runs 16 residues. The ends were cut back, 5 bases at V and 0 bases at J, with 17 bases in the middle. The V gene's germline CDR1 is GTSNPN and CDR2 SVGIG (reference sequence). The CDR3 region has the DNA TGTGCCTGGGGCGGGGGCTTTGACACCTCTGGAAACACCATATATTTT. It specifies CAWGGGFDTSGNTIYF.

The chain links TRBV2 to TRBJ2-1; 8 bases map to TRBD1. V lost 9 bases and J lost 0; bases outside the gene matches: 1. This CDR3 has 13 residues. CDR1 and CDR2 from the germline V gene are SNHLY and FYNNEI. In DNA form, the CDR3 reads TGTGCCAGGACAGGGGACTCCTACAATGAGCAGTTCTTC. It yields the protein CARTGDSYNEQFF.

V and J are TRBV16 and TRBJ1-2, with D possibly TRBD1 on 6 matching bases. This CDR3 is 14 amino acids long. The germline V gene has CDR1 KGHSY and CDR2 FQNENV. The ends were cut back, 1 base at V and 5 bases at J, with 11 bases in the middle. DNA for the CDR3: TGTGCCAGCAGCCAATATACAGGGAAATATGGCTACACCTTC. Amino acids: CASSQYTGKYGYTF.

The chain combines TRBV30 with TRBJ2-3; 7 bases are shared with TRBD2. The ends lost 2 bases at V and 1 base at J; junction bases unmatched: 3. Germline CDR1 is GTSNPN and CDR2 is SVGIG (reference sequence). CDR3 length: 14 amino acids. The chain's CDR3 is CAWSLRGGTDTQYF. DNA of the CDR3: TGTGCCTGGAGTCTTCGGGGGGGCACAGATACGCAGTATTTT.

The CDR3 protein is CASSMTGEGETQYF. The CDR3 DNA sequence: TGTGCCAGCAGCATGACAGGGGAGGGGGAGACCCAGTACTTC. The gene calls are TRBV7-8 and TRBJ2-5; a possible D gene is TRBD1 (8 bases). The CDR3 covers 14 residues. Germline V CDR1 and CDR2: SGHVS, FQNEAQ. Trimming took 5 bases from V and 5 from J, leaving 15 bases between them.

This clone was seen only a few times. The V call is TRBV30, the J call TRBJ2-6; no clear D gene. The germline CDR1 and CDR2 sequences are GTSNPN and SVGIG (reference sequence). V lost 6 bases, J lost 0 bases, and 3 bases lay in between. The CDR3 length is 12 residues. The CDR3 sequence: CACSSGANVLTF. The DNA for the CDR3 is TGTGCCTGTAGCTCTGGGGCCAACGTCCTGACTTTC.

This rearrangement joins TRBV5-1 to TRBJ1-4; TRBD1 agrees at 7 bases. Germline V gene data show CDR1 as SGHRS and CDR2 as YFSETQ. The length of the CDR3 is 15 residues. Unmatched junction bases numbered 4, after V lost 5 bases and J lost 0 bases. CDR3 nucleotide sequence: TGCGCCAGCAGTAGGGACAGCTCAACTAATGAAAAACTGTTTTTT. Its translation is CASSRDSSTNEKLFF.

The gene calls are TRBV10-3 and TRBJ2-7, with 7 bases that match TRBD2. Trimming cost V 2 bases and J 2 bases; bases outside gene matches: 3. CDR3 size: 14 residues. From germline, CDR1 is ENHRY and CDR2 SYGVKD. The CDR3 spells CAISETSGTYEQYF. CDR3 in DNA: TGTGCCATCAGTGAGACCAGCGGGACCTACGAGCAGTACTTC.

This clone appeared a single time. The rearrangement links TRBV27 to TRBJ2-7; TRBD2 aligns across 10 bases. V lost 6 bases to trimming and J lost 2 bases; unmatched junction nucleotides: 10. Germline V gives CDR1 MNHEY, CDR2 SMNVEV (reference sequence). CDR3 length equals 16 residues. The CDR3 DNA reads TGTGCCAGCAGCCGCTTGTCGACTAGCGGGCCCTACGAGCAGTACTTC. It codes for CASSRLSTSGPYEQYF.

This rearrangement joins TRBV5-5 to TRBJ1-2; 8 bases match TRBD1. The junction had 9 bases not matched to a gene; V was cut back by 2 bases and J by 3 bases. This CDR3 contains 16 residues. Per the germline V gene, CDR1 is SGHKS and CDR2 is YYEKEE (reference sequence). CDR3 region: CASSFGQGGLDYGYTF. Here the CDR3 DNA reads TGTGCCAGCAGCTTCGGACAGGGAGGTTTGGACTATGGCTACACCTTC.

J is TRBJ2-7 and V is TRBV28; D possibly corresponds to TRBD2 (6 bases). CDR3 length: 13 amino acids. From germline, CDR1 is MDHEN and CDR2 SYDVKM. V was shortened by 2 bases and J by 4 bases, with 9 bases between the two germline ends. The CDR3 protein is CASSLVRGYEQYF. CDR3 nucleotides: TGTGCCAGCAGTTTAGTTCGGGGGTACGAGCAGTACTTC. Drawing the rest from reference TRBV28 and TRBJ2-7, the complete variable domain is DVKVTQSSRYLVKRTGEKVFLECVQDMDHENMFWYRQDPGLGLRLIYFSYDVKMKEKGDIPEGYSVSREKKERFSLILESASTNQTSMYLCASSLVRGYEQYFGPGTRLTVT.

This chain connects TRBV5-4 to TRBJ2-3; 14 nucleotides agree with TRBD2. The ends lost 4 bases at V and 5 bases at J; junction bases unmatched: 9. Germline CDR1 is SGHNT and CDR2 is YYREEE (reference sequence). The CDR3 runs to 17 residues. The CDR3 nucleotides read TGTGCCAGCAGCCCCAGACTAGCGGGAGGGTTCGGAGATACGCAGTATTTT. Translating gives CASSPRLAGGFGDTQYF.

This chain links TRBV28 with TRBJ2-5, with 9 bases fitting TRBD1. Germline V gene sequence: CDR1 MDHEN, CDR2 SYDVKM. The CDR3 runs to 16 residues. V was pared by 5 bases and J by 4 bases, with 11 bases of the junction left unmatched. CDR3 residues: CASSPYGQGRRETQYF. CDR3 sequence (DNA): TGTGCCAGCAGTCCATATGGACAGGGGAGGCGAGAGACCCAGTACTTC.

This clone was seen a single time. The rearrangement joins TRBV5-1 to TRBJ1-5, with D tentatively TRBD1 (5 bases). Per germline, CDR1 SGHRS and CDR2 YFSETQ. The V end lost 4 bases, the J end lost 4 bases, and 15 bases lay between the germline ends. The CDR3 has 15 amino acids. CDR3 coding DNA: TGCGCCAGCAGCGGAGGGGTCGGCGGGAATCAGCCCCAGCATTTT. Translation gives CASSGGVGGNQPQHF.